Listed below are T cell receptor beta chains from one sample, sequenced in a study of regulatory T cells in long-lasting Graves disease. Using its own MiXCR run on the multiplex PCR reads, TCRdb lists one record per CDR3 protein. The sample holds roughly 220,000 distinct CDR3 sequences, around 18% seen once. The source material was peripheral blood mononuclear cells (PBMCs), sampled at new diagnosis, from a patient treated with antithyroid drugs. These receptors all come from a female donor with Graves disease. CDR3s include the opening cysteine and the closing phenylalanine or tryptophan. D genes are given only for firm matches. Size is stated for part of the rows, as once, few or many counts, or as a class when the clone is expanded.

>TRBD1|TRBV7-2|TRBJ1-1|-
TGTGCCAGCAGCATATTGACAGGGTTCACTGAAGCTTTCTTT
CASSILTGFTEAFF
>-|TRBV4-1|TRBJ1-5|few
TGCGCCAGCAGCCAAGGGCCGGACAGCCTTAGCAATCAGCCCCAGCATTTT
CASSQGPDSLSNQPQHF
>TRBD1|TRBV24-1|TRBJ2-3|many
TGTGCCACCAGTGGCAGAGACAGGGGTACAGATACGCAGTATTTT
CATSGRDRGTDTQYF
>-|TRBV11-3|TRBJ2-2|many
TGTGCCAGCAAGGCTAGCGCTAACACCGGGGAGCTGTTTTTT
CASKASANTGELFF
>-|TRBV20-1|TRBJ2-1|many
TGCAGTGCTTCCGTGGACACCTCCTACAATGAGCAGTTCTTC
CSASVDTSYNEQFF
>-|TRBV12-3/TRBV12-4|TRBJ1-1|many
TGTGCCAGCAGTTTAGCGCGGAGCACTGAAGCTTTCTTT
CASSLARSTEAFF
>-|TRBV29-1|TRBJ1-2|many
TGCAGCGTTGGACAGGACACTAACTATGGCTACACCTTC
CSVGQDTNYGYTF
>TRBD1|TRBV10-3|TRBJ2-5|many
TGTGCCAACGGCCCCGGGACAGAAGAGACCCAGTACTTC
CANGPGTEETQYF
>-|TRBV11-2|TRBJ2-1|-
TGTGCCAGCAGCTCTCATCCCACGAACAATGAGCAGTTCTTC
CASSSHPTNNEQFF
>-|TRBV11-2|TRBJ1-2|many
TGTGCCAGCAGCTTAGAGGGGACCGTAATACCTTATGGCTACACCTTC
CASSLEGTVIPYGYTF
>TRBD2|TRBV6-2/TRBV6-3|TRBJ2-2|few
TGTGCCAGCAGTCCCATGGGACTAGCTGGCGGGGAGCTGTTTTTT
CASSPMGLAGGELFF
>TRBD1|TRBV18|TRBJ1-2|few
TGTGCCAGCTCACCAAGTCATGGGACAGTCTATGGCTACACCTTC
CASSPSHGTVYGYTF
>TRBD1|TRBV4-1|TRBJ1-1|many
TGCGCCAGCAGCTCGGACAGGGGAGGAAGGGAGAACACTGAAGCTTTCTTT
CASSSDRGGRENTEAFF
>-|TRBV7-8|TRBJ2-1|many
TGTGCCACGGCCCGGCTTGCTGCTGGTGAGCAGTTCTTC
CATARLAAGEQFF
>-|TRBV7-3|TRBJ1-1|many
TGTGCCAGCAGCGAGACAGGGAACACTGAAGCTTTCTTT
CASSETGNTEAFF
>-|TRBV11-1|TRBJ2-3|many
TGTGCCAGCAGCGCCCGACAGATATCAGATACGCAGTATTTT
CASSARQISDTQYF
>-|TRBV2|TRBJ1-5|many
TGTGCCAGCAGTGCTGGACACCAGCCCCAGCATTTT
CASSAGHQPQHF
>-|TRBV7-9|TRBJ2-1|many
TGTGCCAGCAGCTTAATGGGGGGTGAGCAGTTCTTC
CASSLMGGEQFF
>TRBD1|TRBV4-1|TRBJ1-2|-
TGCGCCAGCAGCCAAACAGGGGGAGAAGGCTACACCTTC
CASSQTGGEGYTF